This T cell receptor (beta chain) was recorded in a study of T cells after posttransplantation cyclophosphamide. Controls had myeloablative marrow grafts with methotrexate and calcineurin inhibitor, sampled at 1 year. With respect to this clone: The target antigen is unknown.

Study results and caveats: After PTCy, TRB diversity resembled that of CNI/methotrexate controls. Donor-recipient repertoire similarity was low at 1-2 months, rising over year one.

V trimming: 5 bases; J trimming: 6 bases; junction bases outside the gene matches: 12. Germline V gene sequence: CDR1 SGHTA, CDR2 FQGNSA. The CDR3 is 15 residues long. Assay: immunoSEQ multiplex PCR; the TCRdb copy retains only in-frame clones and omits some. Among roughly 15,000 clones listed, approximately 80% were seen once. Sequencing used PBMCs, obtained 441 days after allogeneic stem cell transplant with calcineurin inhibitor and methotrexate. The TCR originated in a male patient between 25 and 40 years old who received an allogeneic stem cell transplant from an unrelated donor, was CMV-positive, and had acute and chronic GVHD. Some T cells may be graft donor cells. The rearrangement links TRBV7-2 to TRBJ2-7, with TRBD1 matching over 8 bases. The CDR3 here is CASSTRQGRRVEQYF. The CDR3 coding sequence is TGTGCCAGCAGCACCCGACAGGGGCGACGAGTCGAGCAGTACTTC.